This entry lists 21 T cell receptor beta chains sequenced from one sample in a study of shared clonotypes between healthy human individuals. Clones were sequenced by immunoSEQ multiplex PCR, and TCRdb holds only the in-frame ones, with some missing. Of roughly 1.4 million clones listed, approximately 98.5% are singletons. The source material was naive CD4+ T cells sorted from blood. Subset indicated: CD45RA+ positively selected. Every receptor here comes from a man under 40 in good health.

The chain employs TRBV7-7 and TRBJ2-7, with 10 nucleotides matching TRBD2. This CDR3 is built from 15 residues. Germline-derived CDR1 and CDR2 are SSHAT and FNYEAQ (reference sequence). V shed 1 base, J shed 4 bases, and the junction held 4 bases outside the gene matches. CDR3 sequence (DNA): TGTGCCAGCAGCTTAGGACTAGCGGGCAATTACGAGCAGTACTTC. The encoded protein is CASSLGLAGNYEQYF.

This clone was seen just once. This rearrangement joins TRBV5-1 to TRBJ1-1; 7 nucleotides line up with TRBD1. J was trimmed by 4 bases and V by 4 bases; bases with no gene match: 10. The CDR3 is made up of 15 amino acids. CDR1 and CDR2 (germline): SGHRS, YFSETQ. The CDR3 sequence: CASSLETGLGTEAFF. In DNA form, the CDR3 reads TGCGCCAGCAGCCTGGAGACAGGGTTGGGCACTGAAGCTTTCTTT. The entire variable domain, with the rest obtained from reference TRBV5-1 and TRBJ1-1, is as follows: KAGVTQTPRYLIKTRGQQVTLSCSPISGHRSVSWYQQTPGQGLQFLFEYFSETQRNKGNFPGRFSGRQFSNSRSEMNVSTLELGDSALYLCASSLETGLGTEAFFGQGTRLTVV.

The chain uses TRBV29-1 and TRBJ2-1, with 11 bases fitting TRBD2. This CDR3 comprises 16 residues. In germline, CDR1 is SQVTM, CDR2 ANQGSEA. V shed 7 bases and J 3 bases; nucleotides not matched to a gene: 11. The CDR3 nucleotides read TGCAGCGCCCGATCCCCTCTAGCGGGAGGCTACAATGAGCAGTTCTTC. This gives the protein CSARSPLAGGYNEQFF.

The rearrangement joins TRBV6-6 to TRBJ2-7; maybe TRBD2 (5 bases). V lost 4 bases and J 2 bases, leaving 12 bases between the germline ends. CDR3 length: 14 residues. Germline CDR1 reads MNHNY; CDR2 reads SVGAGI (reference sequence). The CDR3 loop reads CASSFGAAPYEQYF. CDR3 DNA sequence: TGTGCCAGCAGTTTCGGAGCGGCACCCTACGAGCAGTACTTC.

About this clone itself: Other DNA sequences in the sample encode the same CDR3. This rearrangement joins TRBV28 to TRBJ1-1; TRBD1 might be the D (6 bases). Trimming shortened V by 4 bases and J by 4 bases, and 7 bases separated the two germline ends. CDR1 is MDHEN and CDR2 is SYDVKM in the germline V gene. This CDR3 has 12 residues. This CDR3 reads CASSSRGTEAFF. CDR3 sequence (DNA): TGTGCCAGCAGTTCCAGGGGCACTGAAGCTTTCTTT.

CDR3 bases: TGTGCCAGCAGTTGGAGGGGAAGCTCCTACAATGAGCAGTTCTTC. Its protein product is CASSWRGSSYNEQFF. The chain is built from TRBV6-1 and TRBJ2-1, with D tentatively TRBD2 (6 bases). V was trimmed by 5 bases and J by 0 bases, leaving 11 bases between them. Germline V gene lookup returns CDR1 MNHNS and CDR2 SASEGT. This CDR3 has 15 residues.

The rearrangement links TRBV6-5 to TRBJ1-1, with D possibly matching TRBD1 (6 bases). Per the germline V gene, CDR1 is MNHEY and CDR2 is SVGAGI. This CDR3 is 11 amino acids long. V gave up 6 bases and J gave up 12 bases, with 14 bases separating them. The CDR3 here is CASSQQGLPFF. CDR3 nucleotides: TGTGCCAGCAGCCAACAGGGTCTTCCTTTCTTT.

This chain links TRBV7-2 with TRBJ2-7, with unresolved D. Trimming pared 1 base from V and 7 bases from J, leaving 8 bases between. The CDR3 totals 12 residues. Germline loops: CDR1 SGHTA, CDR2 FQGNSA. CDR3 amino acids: CASSLVQYEQYF. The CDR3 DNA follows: TGTGCCAGCAGCTTAGTCCAATATGAGCAGTACTTC.

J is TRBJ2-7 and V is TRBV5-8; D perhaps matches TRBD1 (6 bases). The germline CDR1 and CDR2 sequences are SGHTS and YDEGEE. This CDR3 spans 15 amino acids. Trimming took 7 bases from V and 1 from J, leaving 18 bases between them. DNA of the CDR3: TGTGCCAGCTACTTCAGGGGTTTGAGTTCCTACGAGCAGTACTTC. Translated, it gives CASYFRGLSSYEQYF.

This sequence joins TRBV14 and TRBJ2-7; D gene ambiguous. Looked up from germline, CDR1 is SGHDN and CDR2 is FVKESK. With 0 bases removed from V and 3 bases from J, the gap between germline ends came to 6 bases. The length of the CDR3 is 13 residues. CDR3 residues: CASSQDNGYEQYF. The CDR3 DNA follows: TGTGCCAGCAGCCAAGATAACGGCTACGAGCAGTACTTC.

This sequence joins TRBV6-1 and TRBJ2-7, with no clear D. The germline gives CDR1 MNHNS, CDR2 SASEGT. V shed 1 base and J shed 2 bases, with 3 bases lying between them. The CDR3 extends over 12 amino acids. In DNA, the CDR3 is TGTGCCAGCAGTGAAGAGCCCTACGAGCAGTACTTC. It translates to CASSEEPYEQYF.

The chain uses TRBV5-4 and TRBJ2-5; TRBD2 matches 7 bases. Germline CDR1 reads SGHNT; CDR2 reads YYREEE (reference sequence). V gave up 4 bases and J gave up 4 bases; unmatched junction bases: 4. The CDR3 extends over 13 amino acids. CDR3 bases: TGTGCCAGCAGCGAAACGGGGGGAGAGACCCAGTACTTC. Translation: CASSETGGETQYF. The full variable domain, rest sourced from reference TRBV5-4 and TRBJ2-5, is ETGVTQSPTHLIKTRGQQVTLRCSSQSGHNTVSWYQQALGQGPQFIFQYYREEENGRGNFPPRFSGLQFPNYSSELNVNALELDDSALYLCASSETGGETQYFGPGTRLLVL.

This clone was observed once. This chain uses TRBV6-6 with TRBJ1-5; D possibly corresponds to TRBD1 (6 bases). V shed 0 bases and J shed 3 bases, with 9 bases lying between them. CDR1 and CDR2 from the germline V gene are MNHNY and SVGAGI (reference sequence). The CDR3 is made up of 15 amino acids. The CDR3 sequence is CASSYSGQLNQPQHF. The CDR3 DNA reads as TGTGCCAGCAGTTACTCTGGACAGCTCAATCAGCCCCAGCATTTT.

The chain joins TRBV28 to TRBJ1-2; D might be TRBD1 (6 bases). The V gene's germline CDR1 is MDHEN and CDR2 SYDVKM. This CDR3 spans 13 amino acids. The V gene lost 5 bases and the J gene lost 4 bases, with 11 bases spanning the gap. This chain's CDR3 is CASSNGQIYGYTF. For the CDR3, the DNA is TGTGCCAGCAGTAACGGACAGATCTATGGCTACACCTTC.

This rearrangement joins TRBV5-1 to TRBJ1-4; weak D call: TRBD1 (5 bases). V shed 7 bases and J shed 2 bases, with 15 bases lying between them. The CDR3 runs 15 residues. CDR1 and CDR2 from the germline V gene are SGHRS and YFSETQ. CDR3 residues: CASRSLGATNEKLFF. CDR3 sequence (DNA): TGCGCCAGCCGGTCCCTAGGGGCGACTAATGAAAAACTGTTTTTT.

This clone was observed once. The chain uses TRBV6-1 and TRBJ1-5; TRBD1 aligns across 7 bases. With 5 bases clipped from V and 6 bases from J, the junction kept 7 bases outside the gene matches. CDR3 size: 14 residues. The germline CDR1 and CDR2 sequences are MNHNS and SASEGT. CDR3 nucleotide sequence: TGTGCCAGCAGTCAGGGGGACCTATTTCAGCCCCAGCATTTT. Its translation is CASSQGDLFQPQHF.

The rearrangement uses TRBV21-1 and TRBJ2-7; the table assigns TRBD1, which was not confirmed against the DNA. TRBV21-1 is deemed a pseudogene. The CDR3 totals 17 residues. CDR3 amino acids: CASSRTGTVIEGYEQYF. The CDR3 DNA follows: TGTGCCAGCAGCAGGACAGGGACCGTCATCGAGGGCTACGAGCAGTACTTC.

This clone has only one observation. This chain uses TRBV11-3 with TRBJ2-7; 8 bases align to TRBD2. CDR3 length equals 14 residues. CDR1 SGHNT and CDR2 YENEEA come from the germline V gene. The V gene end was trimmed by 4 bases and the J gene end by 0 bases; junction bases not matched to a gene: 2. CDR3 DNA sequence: TGTGCCAGCAGCTCCGGGAGGGGCTCCTACGAGCAGTACTTC. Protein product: CASSSGRGSYEQYF.

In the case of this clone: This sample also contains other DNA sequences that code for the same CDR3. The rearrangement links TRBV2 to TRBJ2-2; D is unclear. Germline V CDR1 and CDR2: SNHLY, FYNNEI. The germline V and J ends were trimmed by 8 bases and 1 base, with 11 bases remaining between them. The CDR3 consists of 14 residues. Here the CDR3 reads CASHKDGNTGELFF. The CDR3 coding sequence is TGTGCCAGCCATAAGGATGGGAACACCGGGGAGCTGTTTTTT.

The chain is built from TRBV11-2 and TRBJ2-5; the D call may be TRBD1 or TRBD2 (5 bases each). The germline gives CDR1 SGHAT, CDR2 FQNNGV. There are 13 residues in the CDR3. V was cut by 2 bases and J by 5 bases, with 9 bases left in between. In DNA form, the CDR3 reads TGTGCCAGCAGCTTAAGCAGGGAGGAGACCCAGTACTTC. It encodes CASSLSREETQYF.

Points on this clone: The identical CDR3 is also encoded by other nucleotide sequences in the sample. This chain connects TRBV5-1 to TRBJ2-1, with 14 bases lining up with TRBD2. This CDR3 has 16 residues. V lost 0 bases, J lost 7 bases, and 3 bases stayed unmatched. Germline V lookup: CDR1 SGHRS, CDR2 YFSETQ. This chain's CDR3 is CASSLVGLAGVNEQFF. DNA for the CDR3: TGCGCCAGCAGCTTGGTGGGACTAGCGGGAGTTAATGAGCAGTTCTTC.